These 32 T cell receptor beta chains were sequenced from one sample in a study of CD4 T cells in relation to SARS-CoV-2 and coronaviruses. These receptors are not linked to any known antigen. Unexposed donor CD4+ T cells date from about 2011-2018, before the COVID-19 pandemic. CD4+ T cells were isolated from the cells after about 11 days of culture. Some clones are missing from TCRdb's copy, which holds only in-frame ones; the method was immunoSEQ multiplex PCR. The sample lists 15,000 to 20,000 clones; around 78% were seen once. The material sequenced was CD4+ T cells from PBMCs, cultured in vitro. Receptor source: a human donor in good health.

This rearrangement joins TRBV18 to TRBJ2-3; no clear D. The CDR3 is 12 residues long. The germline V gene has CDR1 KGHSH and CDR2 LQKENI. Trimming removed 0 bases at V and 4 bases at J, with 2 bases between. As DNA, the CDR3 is TGTGCCAGCTCACCACCGTCAGATACGCAGTATTTT. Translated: CASSPPSDTQYF.

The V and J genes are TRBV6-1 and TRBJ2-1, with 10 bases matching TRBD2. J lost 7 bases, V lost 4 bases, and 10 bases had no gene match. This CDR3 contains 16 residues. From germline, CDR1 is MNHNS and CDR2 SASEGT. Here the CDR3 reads CASSVEREGPWNEQFF. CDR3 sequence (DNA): TGTGCCAGCAGTGTGGAGCGGGAGGGCCCGTGGAATGAGCAGTTCTTC.

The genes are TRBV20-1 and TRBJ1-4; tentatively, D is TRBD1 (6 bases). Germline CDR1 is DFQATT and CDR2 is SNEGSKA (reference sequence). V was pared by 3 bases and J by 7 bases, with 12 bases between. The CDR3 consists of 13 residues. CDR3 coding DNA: TGCAGTGCTAGTGGGGGGCCGGCTGAAAAACTGTTTTTT. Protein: CSASGGPAEKLFF.

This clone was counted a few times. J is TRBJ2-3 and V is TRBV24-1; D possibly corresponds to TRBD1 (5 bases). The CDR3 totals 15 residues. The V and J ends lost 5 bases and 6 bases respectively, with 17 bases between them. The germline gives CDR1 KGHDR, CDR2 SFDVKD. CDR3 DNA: TGTGCCACCAGTGTGTGGCAGGGTACGGAGGATACGCAGTATTTT. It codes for CATSVWQGTEDTQYF.

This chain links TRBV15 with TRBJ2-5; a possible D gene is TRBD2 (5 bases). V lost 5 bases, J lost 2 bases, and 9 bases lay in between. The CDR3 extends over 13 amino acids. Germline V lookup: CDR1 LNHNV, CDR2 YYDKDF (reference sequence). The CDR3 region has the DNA TGTGCCACCAGCCACCGGGGTCAAGAGACCCAGTACTTC. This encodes CATSHRGQETQYF.

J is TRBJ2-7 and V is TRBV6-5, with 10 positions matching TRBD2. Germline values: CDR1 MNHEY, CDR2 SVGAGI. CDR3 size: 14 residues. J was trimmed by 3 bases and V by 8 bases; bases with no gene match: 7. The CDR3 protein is CASLKREGGYEQYF. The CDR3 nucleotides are TGTGCCAGCCTCAAGCGGGAGGGCGGCTACGAGCAGTACTTC.

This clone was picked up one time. CDR3 residues: CASSPGATNYGYTF. The CDR3 DNA sequence: TGTGCCAGCAGTCCAGGGGCTACTAACTATGGCTACACCTTC. V and J are TRBV14 and TRBJ1-2; D might be TRBD1 (6 bases). The CDR3 sequence is 14 residues long. Trimming left V 6 bases short and J 0 bases short, with 11 bases between. Per germline, CDR1 SGHDN and CDR2 FVKESK.

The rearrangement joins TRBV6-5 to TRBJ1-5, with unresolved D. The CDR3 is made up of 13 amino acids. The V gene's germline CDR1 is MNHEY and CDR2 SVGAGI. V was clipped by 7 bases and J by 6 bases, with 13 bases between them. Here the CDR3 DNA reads TGTGCCAGCACCATCCTCCGGGGTCAGCCCCAGCATTTT. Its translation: CASTILRGQPQHF.

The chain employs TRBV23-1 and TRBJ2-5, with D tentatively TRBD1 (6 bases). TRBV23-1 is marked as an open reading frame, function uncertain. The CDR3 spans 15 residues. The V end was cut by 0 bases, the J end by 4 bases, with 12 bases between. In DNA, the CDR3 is TGCGCCAGCAGTCAATCAGGGGGTGAGGGAGAGACCCAGTACTTC. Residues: CASSQSGGEGETQYF.

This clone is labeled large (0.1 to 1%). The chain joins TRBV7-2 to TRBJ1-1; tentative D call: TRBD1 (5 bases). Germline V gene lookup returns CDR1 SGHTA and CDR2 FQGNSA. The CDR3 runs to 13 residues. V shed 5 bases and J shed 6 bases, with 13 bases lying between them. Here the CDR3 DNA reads TGTGCCAGCAGCCACTACGAGGGGCCTGAAGCTTTCTTT. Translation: CASSHYEGPEAFF. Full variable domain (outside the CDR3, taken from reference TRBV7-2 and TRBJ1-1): GAGVSQSPSNKVTEKGKDVELRCDPISGHTALYWYRQSLGQGLEFLIYFQGNSAPDKSGLPSDRFSAERTGGSVSTLTIQRTQQEDSAVYLCASSHYEGPEAFFGQGTRLTVV.

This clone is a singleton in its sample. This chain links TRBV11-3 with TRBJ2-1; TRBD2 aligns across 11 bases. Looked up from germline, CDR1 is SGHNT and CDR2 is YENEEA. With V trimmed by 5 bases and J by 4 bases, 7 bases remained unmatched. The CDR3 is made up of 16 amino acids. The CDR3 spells CASSKLAGGTYNEQFF. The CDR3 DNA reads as TGTGCCAGCAGCAAATTAGCGGGAGGGACGTACAATGAGCAGTTCTTC.

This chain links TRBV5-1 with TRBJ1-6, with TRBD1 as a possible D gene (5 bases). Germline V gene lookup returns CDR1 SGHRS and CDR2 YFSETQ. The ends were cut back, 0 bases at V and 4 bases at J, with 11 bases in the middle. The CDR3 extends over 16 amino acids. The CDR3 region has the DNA TGCGCCAGCAGCTTGGCCGGGACGGCTTATAATTCACCCCTCCACTTT. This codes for CASSLAGTAYNSPLHF.

The CDR3 DNA follows: TGTGCCAGCAGCCAAGATCTGGCGGTGCCTAGCGGGACCTACGAGCAGTACTTC. This translates into CASSQDLAVPSGTYEQYF. V and J are TRBV3-1 (or the pseudogene TRBV3-2) and TRBJ2-7; TRBD2 matches 9 bases. Per germline, CDR1 LGHDT and CDR2 YNNKEL (reference sequence). Trimming removed 0 bases from V and 2 bases from J; junction bases left unmatched: 11. This CDR3 is built from 18 residues.

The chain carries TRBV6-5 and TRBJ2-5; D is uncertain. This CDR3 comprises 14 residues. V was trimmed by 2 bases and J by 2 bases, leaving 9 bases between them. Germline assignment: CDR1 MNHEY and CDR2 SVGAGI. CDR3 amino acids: CASSYVTEQETQYF. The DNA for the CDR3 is TGTGCCAGCAGTTACGTTACGGAGCAAGAGACCCAGTACTTC.

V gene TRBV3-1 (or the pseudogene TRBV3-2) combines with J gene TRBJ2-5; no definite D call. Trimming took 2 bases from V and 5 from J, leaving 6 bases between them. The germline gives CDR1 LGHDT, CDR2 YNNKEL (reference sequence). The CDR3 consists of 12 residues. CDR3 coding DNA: TGTGCCAGCAGCCAAAGGATCGAGACCCAGTACTTC. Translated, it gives CASSQRIETQYF.

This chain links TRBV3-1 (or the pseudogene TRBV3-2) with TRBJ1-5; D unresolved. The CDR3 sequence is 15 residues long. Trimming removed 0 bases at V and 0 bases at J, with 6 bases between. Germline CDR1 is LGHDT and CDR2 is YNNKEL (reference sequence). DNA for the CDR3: TGTGCCAGCAGCCAAGATGGTGTTAGCAATCAGCCCCAGCATTTT. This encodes CASSQDGVSNQPQHF.

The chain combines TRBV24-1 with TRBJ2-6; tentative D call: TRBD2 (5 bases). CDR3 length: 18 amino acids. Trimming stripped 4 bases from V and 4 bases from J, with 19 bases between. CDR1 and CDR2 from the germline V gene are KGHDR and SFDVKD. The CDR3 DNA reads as TGTGCCACCAGTGACAAAGGTCCGGGGAAGGTGGGGGCCAACGTCCTGACTTTC. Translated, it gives CATSDKGPGKVGANVLTF.

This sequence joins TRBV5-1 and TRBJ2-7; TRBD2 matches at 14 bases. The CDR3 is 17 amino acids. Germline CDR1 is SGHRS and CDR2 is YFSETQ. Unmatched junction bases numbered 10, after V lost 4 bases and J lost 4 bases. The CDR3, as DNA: TGCGCCAGCAGCCCGGAATCGGGACTAGCGGGAGCGTACGAGCAGTACTTC. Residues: CASSPESGLAGAYEQYF.

The DNA of the CDR3 is TGTGCCAGCAGTTTAACCCCGGGACAGTATGGCTACACCTTC. It is translated as CASSLTPGQYGYTF. This chain uses TRBV6-5 with TRBJ1-2, with 7 bases matching TRBD1. The V and J ends lost 4 bases and 5 bases, in that order; junction bases with no gene match: 7. Germline values: CDR1 MNHEY, CDR2 SVGAGI. The CDR3 consists of 14 residues.

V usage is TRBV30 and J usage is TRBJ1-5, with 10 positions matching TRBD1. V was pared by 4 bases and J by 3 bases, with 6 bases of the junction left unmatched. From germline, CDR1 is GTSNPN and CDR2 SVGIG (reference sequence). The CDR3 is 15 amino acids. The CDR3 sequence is CAWTRTGGYNQPQHF. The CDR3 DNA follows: TGTGCCTGGACTCGGACAGGGGGTTACAATCAGCCCCAGCATTTT.

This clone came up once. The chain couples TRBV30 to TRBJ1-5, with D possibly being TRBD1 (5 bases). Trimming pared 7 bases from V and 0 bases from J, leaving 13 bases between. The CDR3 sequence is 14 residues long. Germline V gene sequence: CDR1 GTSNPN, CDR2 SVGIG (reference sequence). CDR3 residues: CAFQADSSNQPQHF. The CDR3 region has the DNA TGTGCCTTTCAAGCCGACAGTAGCAATCAGCCCCAGCATTTT. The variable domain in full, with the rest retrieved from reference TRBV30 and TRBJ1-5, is SQTIHQWPATLVQPVGSPLSLECTVEGTSNPNLYWYRQAAGRGLQLLFYSVGIGQISSEVPQNLSASRPQDRQFILSSKKLLLSDSGFYLCAFQADSSNQPQHFGDGTRLSIL.

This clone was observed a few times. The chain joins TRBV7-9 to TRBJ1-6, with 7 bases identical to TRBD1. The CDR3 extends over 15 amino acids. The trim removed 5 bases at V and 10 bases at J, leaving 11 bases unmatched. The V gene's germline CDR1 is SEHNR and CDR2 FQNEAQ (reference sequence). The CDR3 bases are TGTGCCAGCAGCCCCCTGGAGGGGGCGCGATCACCCCTCCACTTT. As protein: CASSPLEGARSPLHF.

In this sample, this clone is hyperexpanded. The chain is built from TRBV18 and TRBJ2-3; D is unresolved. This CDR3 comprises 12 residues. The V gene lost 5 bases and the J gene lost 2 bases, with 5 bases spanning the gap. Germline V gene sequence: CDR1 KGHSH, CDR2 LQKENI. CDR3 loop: CASSTYTDTQYF. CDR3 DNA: TGTGCCAGCTCAACCTACACAGATACGCAGTATTTT.

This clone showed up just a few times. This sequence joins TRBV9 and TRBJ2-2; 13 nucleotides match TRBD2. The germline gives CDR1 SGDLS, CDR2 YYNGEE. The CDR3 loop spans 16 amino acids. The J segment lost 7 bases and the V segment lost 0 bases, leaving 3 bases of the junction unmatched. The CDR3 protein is CASSVATSGRVGELFF. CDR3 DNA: TGTGCCAGCAGCGTAGCTACTAGCGGGAGGGTCGGGGAGCTGTTTTTT.

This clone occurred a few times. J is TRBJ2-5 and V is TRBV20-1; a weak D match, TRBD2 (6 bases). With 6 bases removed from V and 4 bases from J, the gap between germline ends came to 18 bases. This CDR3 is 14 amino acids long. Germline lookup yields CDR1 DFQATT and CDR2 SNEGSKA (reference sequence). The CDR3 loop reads CSASKGGNGETQYF. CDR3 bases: TGCAGTGCGAGTAAAGGCGGGAATGGAGAGACCCAGTACTTC.

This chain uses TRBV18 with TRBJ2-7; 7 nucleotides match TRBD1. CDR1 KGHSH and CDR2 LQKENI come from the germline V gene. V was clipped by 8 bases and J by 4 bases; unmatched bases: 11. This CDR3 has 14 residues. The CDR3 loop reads CASTKNRGEYEQYF. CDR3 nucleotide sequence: TGTGCCAGCACAAAGAACAGGGGAGAATACGAGCAGTACTTC.

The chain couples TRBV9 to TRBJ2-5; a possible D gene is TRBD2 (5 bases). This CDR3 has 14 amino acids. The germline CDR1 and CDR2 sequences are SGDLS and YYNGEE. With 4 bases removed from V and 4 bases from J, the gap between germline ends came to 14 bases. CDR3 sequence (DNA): TGTGCCAGCAGCCCCAGTGCAGGAGGAGAGACCCAGTACTTC. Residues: CASSPSAGGETQYF.

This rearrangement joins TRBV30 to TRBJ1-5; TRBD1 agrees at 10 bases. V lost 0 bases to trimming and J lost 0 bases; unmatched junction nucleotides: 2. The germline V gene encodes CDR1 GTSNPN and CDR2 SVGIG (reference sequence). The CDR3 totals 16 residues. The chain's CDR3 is CAWSVRDRGSNQPQHF. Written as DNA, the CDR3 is TGTGCCTGGAGTGTGCGGGACAGGGGTAGCAATCAGCCCCAGCATTTT.

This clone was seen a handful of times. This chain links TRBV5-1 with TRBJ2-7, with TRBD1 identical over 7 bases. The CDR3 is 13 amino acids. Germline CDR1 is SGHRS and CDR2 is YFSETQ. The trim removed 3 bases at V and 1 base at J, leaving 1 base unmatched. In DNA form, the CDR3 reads TGCGCCAGCAGCTCAGGGGGATCCTACGAGCAGTACTTC. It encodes CASSSGGSYEQYF.

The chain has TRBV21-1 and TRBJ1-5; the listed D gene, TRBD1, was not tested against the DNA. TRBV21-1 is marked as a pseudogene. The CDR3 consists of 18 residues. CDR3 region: CASSKAGTGEGSRQPQHF. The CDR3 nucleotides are TGTGCCAGCAGCAAAGCTGGCACAGGGGAAGGGTCCAGGCAGCCCCAGCATTTT.

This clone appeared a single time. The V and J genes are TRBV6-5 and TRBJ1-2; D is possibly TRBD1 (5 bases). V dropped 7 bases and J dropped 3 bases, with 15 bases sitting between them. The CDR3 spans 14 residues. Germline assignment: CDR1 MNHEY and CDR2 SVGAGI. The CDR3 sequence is CASTQSTGHYGYTF. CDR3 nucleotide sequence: TGTGCCAGCACCCAAAGCACGGGGCACTATGGCTACACCTTC.

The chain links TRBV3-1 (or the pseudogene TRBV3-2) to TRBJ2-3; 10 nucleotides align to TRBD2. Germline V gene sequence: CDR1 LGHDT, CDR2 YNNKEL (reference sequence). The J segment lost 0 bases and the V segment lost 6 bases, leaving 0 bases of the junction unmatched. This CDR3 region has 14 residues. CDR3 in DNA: TGTGCCAGCAGGACTAGCGGGAGCACAGATACGCAGTATTTT. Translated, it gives CASRTSGSTDTQYF.